This entry lists 29 T cell receptor beta chains sequenced from one sample in a study of long-term antiretroviral therapy in people with HIV. The assay used was immunoSEQ (version v3.0), run at survey level. Only in-frame clones appear in the TCRdb table, and some are missing; sequencing was by immunoSEQ multiplex PCR. The data contain about 12,000 clones, roughly 87% of them singletons. The sample here was unsorted PBMCs, taken 8 to 8.5 years after starting antiretroviral therapy. The source of these receptors is a man aged 50-60 years with HIV.

This chain links TRBV4-1 with TRBJ1-5; D not resolved. Trimming left V 1 base short and J 5 bases short, with 12 bases between. Germline V gene lookup returns CDR1 MGHRA and CDR2 YSYEKL. The CDR3 runs to 15 residues. The CDR3 region is CASSQGVGIDQPQHF. The CDR3, as DNA: TGCGCCAGCAGCCAAGGTGTGGGGATCGATCAGCCCCAGCATTTT.

J is TRBJ1-5 and V is TRBV27; 9 bases map to TRBD1. Losses at the gene ends were 5 bases for V and 6 bases for J; bases not matched to a gene: 5. Germline V CDR1 and CDR2: MNHEY, SMNVEV (reference sequence). CDR3 length: 14 amino acids. CDR3 sequence (DNA): TGTGCCAGCAGTCCCGGGACAGGGAGTCAGCCCCAGCATTTT. This translates into CASSPGTGSQPQHF.

The chain recombines TRBV13 with TRBJ2-7; D gene ambiguous. Germline CDR1 PRHDT, CDR2 FYEKMQ (reference sequence). With 5 bases removed from V and 2 bases from J, the gap between germline ends came to 13 bases. This CDR3 region has 14 residues. CDR3 nucleotide sequence: TGTGCCAGCAGCCCTATCACGGGTCCCTACGAGCAGTACTTC. Its translation is CASSPITGPYEQYF.

This clone was observed once. V is TRBV7-9 and J is TRBJ2-1, with D possibly TRBD2 on 6 matching bases. The CDR3 covers 16 residues. Germline loops: CDR1 SEHNR, CDR2 FQNEAQ (reference sequence). V gave up 5 bases and J gave up 1 base, with 15 bases separating them. The CDR3 reads CASSPAWGDSYNEQFF. The CDR3 nucleotides read TGTGCCAGCAGCCCCGCCTGGGGGGATTCCTACAATGAGCAGTTCTTC. Full variable domain (missing parts from reference TRBV7-9 and TRBJ2-1): DTGVSQNPRHKITKRGQNVTFRCDPISEHNRLYWYRQTLGQGPEFLTYFQNEAQLEKSRLLSDRFSAERPKGSFSTLEIQRTEQGDSAMYLCASSPAWGDSYNEQFFGPGTRLTVL.

The rearrangement joins TRBV27 to TRBJ1-5; D is undetermined. CDR1 and CDR2 (germline): MNHEY, SMNVEV (reference sequence). V dropped 4 bases and J dropped 2 bases, with 6 bases sitting between them. CDR3 size: 13 residues. CDR3 DNA sequence: TGTGCCAGCAGTTCGGCGGGCAATCAGCCCCAGCATTTT. It specifies CASSSAGNQPQHF.

In its sample, this clone was seen once. The CDR3 bases are TGTGCCAGCAGCTTAGAGTGGACTAGCGGGGGGGAGACAGATACGCAGTATTTT. It specifies CASSLEWTSGGETDTQYF. This chain joins TRBV7-2 and TRBJ2-3; TRBD2 aligns across 15 bases. The CDR3 loop spans 18 amino acids. The germline gives CDR1 SGHTA, CDR2 FQGNSA. V was pared by 1 base and J by 3 bases, with 5 bases of the junction left unmatched.

V is TRBV7-3 and J is TRBJ1-3; TRBD1 aligns across 10 bases. CDR3 size: 17 residues. The germline CDR1 and CDR2 sequences are SGHTA and FQGTGA. The junction had 14 bases not matched to a gene; V was cut back by 6 bases and J by 6 bases. Here the CDR3 reads CASRLGQGPCPLNTIYF. DNA for the CDR3: TGTGCCAGCAGATTGGGACAGGGGCCCTGCCCCTTAAACACCATATATTTT.

This chain links TRBV27 with TRBJ2-1; the D gene could be TRBD1 or TRBD2 (7 bases each). The ends were cut back, 3 bases at V and 3 bases at J, with 12 bases in the middle. Germline V CDR1 and CDR2: MNHEY, SMNVEV (reference sequence). The CDR3 is 15 residues long. The chain's CDR3 is CASSFQGGYYNEQFF. The CDR3 DNA reads TGTGCCAGCAGTTTCCAGGGGGGGTACTACAATGAGCAGTTCTTC.

This chain joins TRBV6-5 and TRBJ1-4; 7 bases align to TRBD1. The length of the CDR3 is 16 residues. Germline V gene lookup returns CDR1 MNHEY and CDR2 SVGAGI. The V gene end was trimmed by 0 bases and the J gene end by 8 bases; junction bases not matched to a gene: 9. For the CDR3, the DNA is TGTGCCAGCAGTTACTCGTGGGAGGGGGCGAGAGAAAAACTGTTTTTT. It encodes CASSYSWEGAREKLFF.

This clone has just a few counts. The V call is TRBV11-2, the J call TRBJ2-7, with TRBD1 identical over 8 bases. Germline V gives CDR1 SGHAT, CDR2 FQNNGV. The CDR3 consists of 13 residues. V was pared by 5 bases and J by 3 bases, with 3 bases of the junction left unmatched. CDR3 amino acids: CASSPGQVYEQYF. The CDR3 coding sequence is TGTGCCAGCAGCCCGGGACAGGTCTACGAGCAGTACTTC.

The rearrangement links TRBV19 to TRBJ2-7; no firm D call. CDR3 length equals 13 residues. Germline V gene data show CDR1 as LNHDA and CDR2 as SQIVND (reference sequence). Trimming removed 4 bases from V and 5 bases from J, with 12 bases in between. The CDR3 DNA follows: TGTGCCAGTAGTACCGGAAGGGTCCACGAGCAGTACTTC. Translation gives CASSTGRVHEQYF.

The chain recombines TRBV11-3 with TRBJ1-1; D is possibly TRBD1 (5 bases). The CDR3 spans 17 residues. Germline CDR1 reads SGHNT; CDR2 reads YENEEA. Between the trimmed V and J ends, which lost 3 bases and 3 bases, there was a span of 20 bases. CDR3 in amino acids: CASSFSGISIGDTEAFF. The CDR3 coding sequence is TGTGCCAGCAGCTTTTCAGGGATTAGTATAGGGGACACTGAAGCTTTCTTT.

This clone is labeled as large. The chain joins TRBV6-1 to TRBJ1-5; no firm D call. The CDR3 length is 14 residues. The V end lost 1 base, the J end lost 1 base, and 5 bases lay between the germline ends. Germline-derived CDR1 and CDR2 are MNHNS and SASEGT. The CDR3 DNA is TGTGCCAGCAGTGAAGGGATGAGCAATCAGCCCCAGCATTTT. Translated, it gives CASSEGMSNQPQHF.

The chain recombines TRBV5-8 with TRBJ1-6, with a tentative D call TRBD1 (5 bases). V was clipped by 4 bases and J by 0 bases, with 20 bases between them. Germline V lookup: CDR1 SGHTS, CDR2 YDEGEE. CDR3 length equals 19 residues. The CDR3 coding sequence is TGTGCCAGCAGCCCGGTGCCTTGGGGCTCAAGCTCCTATAATTCACCCCTCCACTTT. Amino acid sequence: CASSPVPWGSSSYNSPLHF.

The rearrangement joins TRBV6-1 to TRBJ1-4; D is unresolved. Trimming removed 4 bases at V and 4 bases at J, with 13 bases between. Germline V lookup: CDR1 MNHNS, CDR2 SASEGT. The CDR3 consists of 15 residues. CDR3 protein: CASSVSTLLNEKLFF. CDR3 coding DNA: TGTGCCAGCAGTGTTAGCACACTCCTTAATGAAAAACTGTTTTTT.

The chain has TRBV9 and TRBJ2-5, with unresolved D. The CDR3 has 14 amino acids. Germline values: CDR1 SGDLS, CDR2 YYNGEE. The germline V and J ends were trimmed by 2 bases and 3 bases, with 11 bases remaining between them. The CDR3 region is CASSVLGSKETQYF. In DNA, the CDR3 is TGTGCCAGCAGCGTCCTTGGCTCGAAAGAGACCCAGTACTTC.

The J gene is TRBJ1-4, the V gene TRBV7-9; weak D call: TRBD1 (5 bases). The ends were cut back, 5 bases at V and 4 bases at J, with 14 bases in the middle. CDR1 is SEHNR and CDR2 is FQNEAQ in the germline V gene (reference sequence). This CDR3 contains 15 residues. This CDR3 is CASSPGGGSNEKLFF. CDR3 nucleotides: TGTGCCAGCAGCCCCGGCGGGGGTAGTAATGAAAAACTGTTTTTT.

Concerning this clone: The junction and the germline gene differ at one end; a read error may be behind it. The chain carries TRBV27 and TRBJ2-3; the D gene is possibly TRBD1 (6 bases). The CDR3 spans 19 residues. The germline gives CDR1 MNHEY, CDR2 SMNVEV (reference sequence). The CDR3 loop reads CASSLSGQSLILSTDTQYF. CDR3 DNA: TGTGCCAGCAGTCTATCAGGACAGTCCCTCATCCTTAGCACAGATACGCAGTATTTT.

The V call is TRBV2, the J call TRBJ2-1; 7 bases are shared with TRBD2. V shed 4 bases and J 4 bases; nucleotides not matched to a gene: 1. The CDR3 runs 13 residues. In germline, CDR1 is SNHLY, CDR2 FYNNEI. The CDR3 loop reads CASSGGGYNEQFF. The DNA for the CDR3 is TGTGCCAGCAGTGGGGGGGGGTACAATGAGCAGTTCTTC.

The CDR3 loop is CASSLAEWTRPHTEAFF. CDR3 in DNA: TGTGCCAGCAGCTTGGCCGAGTGGACCAGACCCCACACTGAAGCTTTCTTT. This chain uses TRBV5-5 with TRBJ1-1, with D unclear. Looked up from germline, CDR1 is SGHKS and CDR2 is YYEKEE (reference sequence). The CDR3 sequence is 17 residues long. Trimming left V 0 bases short and J 3 bases short, with 18 bases between.

The chain uses TRBV6-5 and TRBJ1-2; D ambiguous. The CDR3 is made up of 12 amino acids. With 2 bases removed from V and 5 bases from J, the gap between germline ends came to 6 bases. Looked up from germline, CDR1 is MNHEY and CDR2 is SVGAGI. CDR3 in DNA: TGTGCCAGCAGTTACGGTCCGTATGGCTACACCTTC. Its protein is CASSYGPYGYTF.

V and J are TRBV4-1 and TRBJ2-6; D possibly corresponds to TRBD1 (6 bases). This CDR3 has 17 amino acids. Germline V lookup: CDR1 MGHRA, CDR2 YSYEKL. Between the trimmed V and J ends, which lost 1 base and 0 bases, there was a span of 10 bases. The CDR3 region has the DNA TGCGCCAGCAGCCAAGGGACAGCTCCCTCTGGGGCCAACGTCCTGACTTTC. Translating gives CASSQGTAPSGANVLTF.

This clone has a single count. The rearrangement joins TRBV15 to TRBJ1-1, with D hard to call. The CDR3 length is 14 residues. Germline V gene lookup returns CDR1 LNHNV and CDR2 YYDKDF (reference sequence). Trimming shortened V by 1 base and J by 0 bases, and 6 bases separated the two germline ends. The CDR3 here is CATSRVSLNTEAFF. In DNA, the CDR3 is TGTGCCACCAGCAGAGTGTCCTTGAACACTGAAGCTTTCTTT.

The chain uses TRBV5-1 and TRBJ2-2; TRBD1 agrees at 9 bases. The CDR3 sequence is 16 residues long. In germline, CDR1 is SGHRS, CDR2 YFSETQ. V shed 0 bases and J 6 bases; nucleotides not matched to a gene: 6. For the CDR3, the DNA is TGCGCCAGCAGCTTGGGGCCGGGACAGGGTTCCGGGGAGCTGTTTTTT. This codes for CASSLGPGQGSGELFF.

This sequence joins TRBV6-5 and TRBJ2-5; possibly TRBD1 for D (5 bases). The germline V and J ends were trimmed by 8 bases and 4 bases, with 11 bases remaining between them. The CDR3 runs to 12 residues. Germline CDR1 and CDR2: MNHEY and SVGAGI. The CDR3 reads CASGPGLETQYF. CDR3 DNA sequence: TGTGCCAGCGGTCCAGGGCTAGAGACCCAGTACTTC.

This clone was detected once. This chain uses TRBV6-5 with TRBJ2-1, with unresolved D. The CDR3 is 13 amino acids. V lost 8 bases to trimming and J lost 4 bases, with 12 bases between them. Germline CDR1 is MNHEY and CDR2 is SVGAGI. The CDR3: CASGVGLYNEQFF. CDR3 nucleotide sequence: TGTGCCAGCGGGGTTGGGTTATACAATGAGCAGTTCTTC.

The J gene is TRBJ2-7, the V gene TRBV7-3; TRBD2 might be the D (5 bases). The CDR3 is 13 amino acids. Germline CDR1 reads SGHTA; CDR2 reads FQGTGA. Trimming took 3 bases from V and 3 from J, leaving 9 bases between them. CDR3 amino acids: CASSFGLGYEQYF. The CDR3 nucleotides are TGTGCCAGCAGCTTCGGACTGGGCTACGAGCAGTACTTC.

The V call is TRBV29-1, the J call TRBJ2-5; D is unclear. Trimming left V 6 bases short and J 7 bases short, with 21 bases between. The germline CDR1 and CDR2 sequences are SQVTM and ANQGSEA. The CDR3 is made up of 14 amino acids. This CDR3 is CSVSAPDLYGTQYF. As DNA, the CDR3 is TGCAGCGTCTCGGCGCCGGACCTTTACGGGACCCAGTACTTC.

The chain uses TRBV19 and TRBJ1-5; D not resolved. The CDR3 consists of 15 residues. V was clipped by 3 bases and J by 0 bases, with 9 bases between them. Germline V gene lookup returns CDR1 LNHDA and CDR2 SQIVND (reference sequence). The CDR3 protein is CASSMPSYSNQPQHF. For the CDR3, the DNA is TGTGCCAGTAGTATGCCCAGTTATAGCAATCAGCCCCAGCATTTT.